One sample yielded the 2 T cell receptor beta chains listed below, sequenced in a study of blood T cell repertoires in COVID-19. Assay: immunoSEQ multiplex PCR; the TCRdb copy retains only in-frame clones and omits some. The sample yields about 220,000 clones, about four fifths seen once. Sequenced: peripheral blood. The receptor source for this set is a woman over 75 with acute or convalescent COVID-19.

The V gene is TRBV6-5, the J gene TRBJ2-3; 8 bases fit TRBD1. The CDR3 spans 15 residues. V lost 7 bases, J lost 5 bases, and 11 bases stayed unmatched. Germline V lookup: CDR1 MNHEY, CDR2 SVGAGI. For the CDR3, the DNA is TGTGCCAGCATGGAGGCAGGGGGCAGAGGAGATACGCAGTATTTT. This encodes CASMEAGGRGDTQYF.

The chain couples TRBV12-5 to TRBJ1-3, with TRBD1 identical over 8 bases. Germline-derived CDR1 and CDR2 are LGHNT and FRNRAP. The CDR3 totals 14 residues. V trimming: 4 bases; J trimming: 6 bases; junction bases outside the gene matches: 5. The CDR3 sequence is CASGSGGSENTIYF. The CDR3 nucleotides are TGTGCTAGTGGTTCAGGGGGCTCGGAAAACACCATATATTTT.